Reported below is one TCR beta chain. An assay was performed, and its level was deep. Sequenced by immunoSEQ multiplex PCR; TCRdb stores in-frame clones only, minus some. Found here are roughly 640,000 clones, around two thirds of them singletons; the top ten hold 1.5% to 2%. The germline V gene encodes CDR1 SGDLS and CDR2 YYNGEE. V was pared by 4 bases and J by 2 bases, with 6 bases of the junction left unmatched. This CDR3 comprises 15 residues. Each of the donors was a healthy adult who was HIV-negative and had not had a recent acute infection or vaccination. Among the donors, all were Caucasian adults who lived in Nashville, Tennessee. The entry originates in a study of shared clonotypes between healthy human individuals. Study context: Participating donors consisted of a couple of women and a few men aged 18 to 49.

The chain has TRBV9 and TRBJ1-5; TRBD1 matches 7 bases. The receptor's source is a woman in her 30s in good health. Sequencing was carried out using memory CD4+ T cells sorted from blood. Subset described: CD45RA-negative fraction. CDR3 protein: CASSTDRVGNQPQHF. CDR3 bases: TGTGCCAGCAGCACAGACAGGGTTGGCAATCAGCCCCAGCATTTT.